This T cell receptor beta chain was identified in a study of blood T cell repertoires in COVID-19. Study information: The United States, Italy and Spain were the sources of the acute and convalescent COVID-19 samples. The cDNA or gDNA used as material had been derived from T cells, B-cell-depleted T cells, or PBMCs.

Study processing details: Quantification of nucleated cells was approximated via reference gene primer amplification. The data were produced by immunoSEQ multiplex PCR, yet TCRdb's version contains in-frame clones alone and is incomplete. V, J and clone size were drawn from that table, and D and trimming were deduced from the DNA. The sample has more than 95,000 clones, more than 60% seen once. The germline V gene encodes CDR1 MGHRA and CDR2 YSYEKL. Between the trimmed V and J ends, which lost 6 bases and 5 bases, there was a span of 19 bases. This CDR3 has 16 amino acids. The sequence was collected from a man between 65 and 80 years old with acute or convalescent COVID-19. V usage is TRBV4-1 and J usage is TRBJ1-4; D is possibly TRBD1 (6 bases). Sequenced: peripheral blood. CDR3 sequence: CASRLGWGQSNEKLFF. CDR3 DNA: TGCGCCAGCAGACTAGGGTGGGGGCAGTCGAATGAAAAACTGTTTTTT.